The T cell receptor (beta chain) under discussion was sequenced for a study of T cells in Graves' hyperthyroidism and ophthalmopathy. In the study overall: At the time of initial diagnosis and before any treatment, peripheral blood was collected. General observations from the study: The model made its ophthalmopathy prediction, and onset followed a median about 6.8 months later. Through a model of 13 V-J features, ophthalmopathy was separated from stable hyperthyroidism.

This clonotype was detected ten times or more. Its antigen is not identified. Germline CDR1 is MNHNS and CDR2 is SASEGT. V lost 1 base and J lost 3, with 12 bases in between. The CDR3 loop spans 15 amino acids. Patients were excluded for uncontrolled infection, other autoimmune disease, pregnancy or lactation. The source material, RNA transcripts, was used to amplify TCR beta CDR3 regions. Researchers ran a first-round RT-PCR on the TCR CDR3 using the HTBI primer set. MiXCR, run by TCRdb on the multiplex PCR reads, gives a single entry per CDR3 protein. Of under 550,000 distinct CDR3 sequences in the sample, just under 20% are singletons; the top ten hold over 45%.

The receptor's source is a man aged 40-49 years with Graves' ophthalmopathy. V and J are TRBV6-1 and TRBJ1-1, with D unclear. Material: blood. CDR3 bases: TGTGCCAGCAGTGAAGGAACAGCTCAGGACACTGAAGCTTTCTTT. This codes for CASSEGTAQDTEAFF.